This record looks at one TCR beta chain sequence and its context. The target antigen is unknown. The entry originates in a study of monozygotic twins with inflammatory bowel disease. Through template switching, UMIs that included a 6-nucleotide sample barcode were added. TCRdb reanalyzed the 5' RACE reads, giving one entry per CDR3 protein sequence and no DNA. Its table lists 350,000 to 500,000 distinct CDR3 sequences. This CDR3 spans 15 amino acids. Whole-study results and caveats: Against healthy co-twins, IBD patients had lower TCRbeta diversity (measured by inverse Simpson).

This chain uses TRBV12-2 with TRBJ2-5; no DNA is available, so the TRBD1 call from TCRdb remains unchecked. TRBV12-2 is termed a pseudogene. Sequenced: blood. The TCR sequence derives from a human donor with ulcerative colitis or Crohn's disease, or a healthy co-twin of an affected twin (not recorded which). This chain's CDR3 is CASRILQGGAETQYF.